The 17 T cell receptor beta chains below all came from one sample that was sequenced in a study of blood T cell repertoires in COVID-19. The assay was immunoSEQ multiplex PCR, and TCRdb's table has in-frame clones only and misses some. The sample carries about 140,000 clones, 84% recorded once. Sequencing input: peripheral blood. The receptors derive from a human donor in a cohort sampled during active COVID-19.

In this sample, this clone turned up a few times. This chain uses TRBV29-1 with TRBJ2-1, with a weak D call TRBD2 (5 bases). With 6 bases removed from V and 0 bases from J, the gap between germline ends came to 12 bases. The CDR3 is 14 residues long. Germline V lookup: CDR1 SQVTM, CDR2 ANQGSEA. The CDR3 DNA reads TGCAGCGTCCCGGGGAGACGCTCCTACAATGAGCAGTTCTTC. Translating it yields CSVPGRRSYNEQFF.

The chain has TRBV11-2 and TRBJ2-7; maybe TRBD2 (6 bases). The CDR3 consists of 15 residues. V lost 0 bases and J 0 bases, leaving 9 bases between the germline ends. The germline V gene encodes CDR1 SGHAT and CDR2 FQNNGV. The CDR3 loop is CASSLDGGISYEQYF. CDR3 nucleotides: TGTGCCAGCAGCTTAGACGGGGGAATCTCCTACGAGCAGTACTTC.

This chain joins TRBV15 and TRBJ2-7, with 8 bases matching TRBD1. CDR3 length: 14 amino acids. Germline loops: CDR1 LNHNV, CDR2 YYDKDF (reference sequence). The V and J ends lost 3 bases and 7 bases, in that order; junction bases with no gene match: 8. The CDR3 is CATSRGQGAGEQYF. The CDR3 DNA sequence: TGTGCCACCAGCAGGGGGCAGGGGGCAGGGGAGCAGTACTTC.

This chain uses TRBV7-9 with TRBJ2-3, with a tentative D call TRBD2 (7 bases). CDR3 size: 15 residues. CDR1 is SEHNR, CDR2 FQNEAQ, per germline (reference sequence). Trimming took off 5 bases at V and 7 bases at J, with 19 bases between the two ends. CDR3 sequence (DNA): TGTGCCAGCAGCAACTACGGCGGGGGCTGGAATACGCAGTATTTT. Translated: CASSNYGGGWNTQYF.

This chain uses TRBV5-6 with TRBJ1-2; D might be TRBD1 (5 bases). This CDR3 has 16 amino acids. The germline CDR1 and CDR2 sequences are SGHDT and YYEEEE. Deletions cut 1 base from V and 4 bases from J, with 17 bases between. CDR3 protein: CASSLSSGRVSYGYTF. CDR3 DNA: TGTGCCAGCAGCTTGAGTTCGGGCAGGGTCTCCTATGGCTACACCTTC.

The chain uses TRBV7-8 and TRBJ2-1, with no clear D. The V gene's germline CDR1 is SGHVS and CDR2 FQNEAQ. The V gene lost 5 bases and the J gene lost 3 bases, with 8 bases spanning the gap. The CDR3 loop spans 13 amino acids. Written as DNA, the CDR3 is TGTGCCAGCAGCCTCGACATCTACAATGAGCAGTTCTTC. Encoded protein: CASSLDIYNEQFF. Complete variable domain (other parts from reference TRBV7-8 and TRBJ2-1): GAGVSQSPRYKVAKRGQDVALRCDPISGHVSLFWYQQALGQGPEFLTYFQNEAQLDKSGLPSDRFFAERPEGSVSTLKIQRTQQEDSAVYLCASSLDIYNEQFFGPGTRLTVL.

This rearrangement joins TRBV12-3 or TRBV12-4 to TRBJ2-1; D call uncertain. The CDR3 runs to 11 residues. V was trimmed by 7 bases and J by 9 bases, leaving 10 bases between them. The CDR3: CASTALREQFF. The CDR3, as DNA: TGTGCCAGCACTGCGTTACGTGAGCAGTTCTTC.

The chain couples TRBV19 to TRBJ1-1; D not resolved. The germline V and J ends were trimmed by 11 bases and 3 bases, with 16 bases remaining between them. This CDR3 is 13 amino acids long. CDR1 and CDR2 from the germline V gene are LNHDA and SQIVND (reference sequence). CDR3 DNA sequence: TGTGCCGCCGGTCCGGGGAAGTACACTGAAGCTTTCTTT. It encodes CAAGPGKYTEAFF.

V and J are TRBV19 and TRBJ1-3; 9 bases map to TRBD1. In germline, CDR1 is LNHDA, CDR2 SQIVND (reference sequence). This CDR3 has 14 amino acids. The V and J ends lost 6 bases and 0 bases, in that order; junction bases with no gene match: 0. The CDR3 here is CASRDRGSGNTIYF. CDR3 coding DNA: TGTGCCAGTAGGGACAGGGGCTCTGGAAACACCATATATTTT.

V is TRBV5-6 and J is TRBJ2-5, with TRBD2 matching over 15 bases. Germline trimming cut 3 bases from V and 0 bases from J; bases unmatched to any gene: 6. The CDR3 is 18 residues long. Germline-derived CDR1 and CDR2 are SGHDT and YYEEEE. The CDR3 coding sequence is TGTGCCAGCAGCTACCGGACTAGCGGGGGGGCTTACCAAGAGACCCAGTACTTC. It specifies CASSYRTSGGAYQETQYF.

This clone was recorded once. The chain has TRBV5-6 and TRBJ2-1; 7 nucleotides align to TRBD2. Germline V gene data show CDR1 as SGHDT and CDR2 as YYEEEE. Losses at the gene ends were 6 bases for V and 3 bases for J; bases not matched to a gene: 9. The CDR3 covers 15 residues. For the CDR3, the DNA is TGTGCCAGCACCATTAGCGGGTCCCGCTACAATGAGCAGTTCTTC. Protein: CASTISGSRYNEQFF.

The chain recombines TRBV7-9 with TRBJ1-4, with D possibly TRBD1 on 6 matching bases. Germline CDR1 and CDR2: SEHNR and FQNEAQ (reference sequence). Trimming removed 5 bases at V and 0 bases at J, with 10 bases between. The CDR3 runs 15 residues. As DNA, the CDR3 is TGTGCCAGCAGCCCACAGGGCGCAACTAATGAAAAACTGTTTTTT. Translation: CASSPQGATNEKLFF. The variable domain in full, completed from reference TRBV7-9 and TRBJ1-4, reads DTGVSQNPRHKITKRGQNVTFRCDPISEHNRLYWYRQTLGQGPEFLTYFQNEAQLEKSRLLSDRFSAERPKGSFSTLEIQRTEQGDSAMYLCASSPQGATNEKLFFGSGTQLSVL.

The chain is built from TRBV18 and TRBJ1-2; 10 nucleotides agree with TRBD1. The CDR3 runs 15 residues. The junction had 3 bases not matched to a gene; V was cut back by 1 base and J by 4 bases. Germline V lookup: CDR1 KGHSH, CDR2 LQKENI. The CDR3 sequence: CASSPRQGAGYGYTF. The CDR3 DNA reads as TGTGCCAGCTCACCACGACAGGGGGCAGGCTATGGCTACACCTTC.

The chain uses TRBV18 and TRBJ1-1; D not resolved. Germline V gene sequence: CDR1 KGHSH, CDR2 LQKENI. The CDR3 is 15 amino acids. Trimming removed 3 bases at V and 0 bases at J, with 11 bases between. CDR3 DNA: TGTGCCAGCTCACCCCCTCAGGCGATGAACACTGAAGCTTTCTTT. Translation: CASSPPQAMNTEAFF.

V usage is TRBV7-9 and J usage is TRBJ2-7; D remains unclear. With 3 bases removed from V and 1 base from J, the gap between germline ends came to 22 bases. CDR1 and CDR2 (germline): SEHNR, FQNEAQ (reference sequence). The CDR3 sequence is 18 residues long. The CDR3 nucleotides are TGTGCCAGCAGCTTCAACGCTTACTACGACCGCACGTCCTACGAGCAGTACTTC. It specifies CASSFNAYYDRTSYEQYF.

CDR3 nucleotide sequence: TGTGCCAGTAGTATAAGGCTGGCGGGCAATCAGCCCCAGCATTTT. Its protein is CASSIRLAGNQPQHF. The V gene is TRBV19, the J gene TRBJ1-5; no clear D. The germline V gene encodes CDR1 LNHDA and CDR2 SQIVND (reference sequence). The germline V and J ends were trimmed by 2 bases and 2 bases, with 10 bases remaining between them. The length of the CDR3 is 15 residues.

The J gene is TRBJ2-3, the V gene TRBV3-1 (or the pseudogene TRBV3-2); D call uncertain. This CDR3 is built from 13 residues. Trimming cost V 3 bases and J 6 bases, with 10 bases left between them. CDR1 is LGHDT and CDR2 is YNNKEL in the germline V gene (reference sequence). The CDR3 DNA reads as TGTGCCAGCAGCCAGGCCCGAGCGGATACGCAGTATTTT. Protein sequence: CASSQARADTQYF.